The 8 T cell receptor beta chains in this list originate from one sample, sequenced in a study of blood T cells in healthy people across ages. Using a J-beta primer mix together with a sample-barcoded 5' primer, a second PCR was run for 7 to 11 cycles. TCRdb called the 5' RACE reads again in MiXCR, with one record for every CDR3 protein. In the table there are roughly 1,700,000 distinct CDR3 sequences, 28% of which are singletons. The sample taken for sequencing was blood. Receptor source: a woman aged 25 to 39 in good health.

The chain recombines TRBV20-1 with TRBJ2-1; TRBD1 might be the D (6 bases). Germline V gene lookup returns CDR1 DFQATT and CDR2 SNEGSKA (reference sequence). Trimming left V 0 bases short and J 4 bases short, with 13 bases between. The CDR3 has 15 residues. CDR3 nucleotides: TGCAGTGCTAGAGATGGCAGGGGCAGGTACAATGAGCAGTTCTTC. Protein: CSARDGRGRYNEQFF.

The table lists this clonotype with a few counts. The CDR3 DNA sequence: TGTGCCAGCAGTGAAACACGGGGAGGGGTCCTAAGCTCTGGGGCCAACGTCCTGACTTTC. Translated, it gives CASSETRGGVLSSGANVLTF. V usage is TRBV6-1 and J usage is TRBJ2-6; 7 bases align to TRBD2. V lost 2 bases, J lost 0 bases, and 13 bases stayed unmatched. Germline CDR1 and CDR2: MNHNS and SASEGT. The CDR3 contains 20 residues.

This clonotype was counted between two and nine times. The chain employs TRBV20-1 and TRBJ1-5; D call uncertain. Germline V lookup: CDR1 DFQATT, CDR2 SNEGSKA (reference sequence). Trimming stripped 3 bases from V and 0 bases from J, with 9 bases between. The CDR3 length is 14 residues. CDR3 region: CSARRPDSNQPQHF. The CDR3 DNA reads TGCAGTGCTAGGCGGCCAGATAGCAATCAGCCCCAGCATTTT.

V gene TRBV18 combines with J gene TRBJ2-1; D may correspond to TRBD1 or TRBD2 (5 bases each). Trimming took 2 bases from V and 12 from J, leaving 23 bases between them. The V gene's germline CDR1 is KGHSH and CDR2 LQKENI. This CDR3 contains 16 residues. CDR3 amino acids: CASSPIVDPGLTPQFF. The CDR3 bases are TGTGCCAGCTCACCAATTGTGGACCCGGGGCTCACCCCGCAGTTCTTC.

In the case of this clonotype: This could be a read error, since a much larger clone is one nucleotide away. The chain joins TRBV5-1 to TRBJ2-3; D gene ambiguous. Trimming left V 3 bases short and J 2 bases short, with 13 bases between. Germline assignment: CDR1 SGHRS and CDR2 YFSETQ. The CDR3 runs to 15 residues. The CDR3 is CASSWAVSPTDTQYF. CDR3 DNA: TGCGCCAGCAGCTGGGCCGTGAGTCCCACAGATACGCAGTATTTT.

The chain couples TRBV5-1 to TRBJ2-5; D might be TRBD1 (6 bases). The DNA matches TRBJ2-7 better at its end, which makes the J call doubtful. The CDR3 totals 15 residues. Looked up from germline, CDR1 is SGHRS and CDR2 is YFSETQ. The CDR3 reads CASSSAPGQTYEQYF. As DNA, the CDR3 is TGCGCCAGCAGCTCCGCGCCGGGACAAACCTACGAGCAGTACTTC.

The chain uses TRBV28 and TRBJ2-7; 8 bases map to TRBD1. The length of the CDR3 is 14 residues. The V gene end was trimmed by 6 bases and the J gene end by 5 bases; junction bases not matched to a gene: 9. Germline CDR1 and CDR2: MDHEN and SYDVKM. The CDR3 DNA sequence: TGTGCCAGCAGCCCAGGGGGCGCCATCGACGAGCAGTACTTC. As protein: CASSPGGAIDEQYF.

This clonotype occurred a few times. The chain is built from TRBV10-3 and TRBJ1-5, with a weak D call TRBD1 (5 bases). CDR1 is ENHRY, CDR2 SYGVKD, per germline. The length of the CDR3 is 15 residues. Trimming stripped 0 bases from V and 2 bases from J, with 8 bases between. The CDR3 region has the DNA TGTGCCATCAGTGAGTCTCTGGGGGGCAATCAGCCCCAGCATTTT. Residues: CAISESLGGNQPQHF.